These 4 T cell receptor beta chains were all obtained from the same sample, sequenced in a study of regulatory T cells in long-lasting Graves disease. Time point defined: persistent/refractory GD, antithyroid drugs over 5 years with positive TRAb. RNA isolated from PBMCs was used to make the TCR library. Construction of TCR beta libraries relied on iRepertoire HTBI primers and on Arm-PCR targeting CDR3 regions. TCRdb reprocessed the multiplex PCR reads with MiXCR, giving one entry per CDR3 protein. Here the sample spans about 290,000 distinct CDR3 sequences, 22% being singletons. The sample in question was peripheral blood mononuclear cells (PBMCs), obtained when the disease was refractory, from a patient treated with antithyroid drugs. All receptors come from a female donor with Graves disease.

This clonotype turned up a few times. The chain combines TRBV5-5 with TRBJ2-1; 15 nucleotides match TRBD2. V trimming: 7 bases; J trimming: 3 bases; junction bases outside the gene matches: 2. Per the germline V gene, CDR1 is SGHKS and CDR2 is YYEKEE (reference sequence). There are 15 residues in the CDR3. The CDR3 DNA is TGTGCCAGCGGGGGACTAGCGGGAGGCTACAATGAGCAGTTCTTC. Residues: CASGGLAGGYNEQFF.

As regards this clonotype: Given a much more abundant clone one base away, this may be a read error. The chain carries TRBV9 and TRBJ2-5, with 10 bases that match TRBD2. Germline CDR1 reads SGDLS; CDR2 reads YYNGEE. CDR3 size: 16 residues. The CDR3: CASSPGRTSGQGTQYF. CDR3 nucleotides: TGTGCCAGCAGTCCGGGGAGGACTAGCGGACAAGGGACCCAGTACTTC.

This clonotype was seen a handful of times. V usage is TRBV19 and J usage is TRBJ2-4; D is uncertain. Germline V gene sequence: CDR1 LNHDA, CDR2 SQIVND (reference sequence). V shed 3 bases and J shed 0 bases, with 6 bases lying between them. This CDR3 has 14 residues. The CDR3 bases are TGTGCCAGTAGTATGCCGGTAGCCAAAAACATTCAGTACTTC. Its translation is CASSMPVAKNIQYF. The full variable domain, its missing parts supplied by reference TRBV19 and TRBJ2-4, is DGGITQSPKYLFRKEGQNVTLSCEQNLNHDAMYWYRQDPGQGLRLIYYSQIVNDFQKGDIAEGYSVSREKKESFPLTVTSAQKNPTAFYLCASSMPVAKNIQYFGAGTRLSVL.

A word on this clonotype: A much larger clonotype is one base distant, so this may be a read error. The CDR3 ends on some other residue instead of the conserved phenylalanine or tryptophan, so this is likely a read error. V gene TRBV6-1 combines with J gene TRBJ2-7, with D unresolved. Germline assignment: CDR1 MNHNS and CDR2 SASEGT. Trimming took 6 bases from V and 5 from J, leaving 8 bases between them. This CDR3 contains 11 residues. In nucleotides, the CDR3 is TGTGCCAGCAGGACTGGCGACGAGCAGTACCTC. Encoded protein: CASRTGDEQYL.